This TCR beta chain was obtained from a study of blood T cell repertoires in COVID-19 (dated by TCRdb to the early 2020s). A note on the overall study: Collaborator samples came from the United States, Italy and Spain and covered acute and convalescent phases of COVID-19. The prospective study material was composed of cDNA or gDNA derived from T cells, B-cell-depleted T cells, or PBMCs. The dataset comprised deeply sampled blood TCRbeta repertoires from subjects exposed to, actively infected with, or recovered from COVID-19. The repertoires were made available in a free public database intended to serve as a resource for research on the immune response to SARS-CoV-2. The samples were drawn from the first 160 participants of the ongoing ImmuneRACE study and from 950 to 1,500 subjects provided by 6 global collaborators. The sample metadata nearly always contained a de-identified subject ID, COVID-19 status, age in years and sex. Where HLA class I and class II types were available, the types were taken from metadata supplied by the sample provider, not from assay-based typing.

As for this clone: It has no known antigen specificity. No base-level quality is on record; no much larger clone is a single base apart.

What the work shows at the level of the full study, not this receptor alone: How much clinical and demographic metadata was included differed by source and by participant, and the metadata was provided uncurated.

The collaborating institutions used their own protocols to collect whole blood in K2EDTA tubes. For TCRbeta analysis, collaborators shipped samples in one of three forms: frozen whole blood, isolated PBMCs, or DNA extracted from either of those sample types. The immunoSEQ Assay, a bias-controlled multiplex PCR, was used to amplify TCRbeta CDR3 regions from genomic DNA. Concerning the study's data processing: The number of nucleated cells in each sample was estimated by amplification of reference gene primers within the assay. To quantify the absolute abundance of each unique TCRbeta CDR3 rearrangement, sequence reads were collapsed and filtered. For each sample, productive Simpson clonality was calculated as the square root of Simpson's diversity index over productive rearrangements. Not all clones reach the TCRdb copy of this immuneACCESS table, which keeps in-frame sequences only. Checked studies attribute under half of the gap to unresolved V genes and leave the rest unexplained. The V and J calls and clone size come from that table; D and trimming were worked out from the DNA. The sample table lists 90,000 to 150,000 clones, roughly nine tenths of them with a count of one. The top ten hold about 27% of the sample.

This clonotype was obtained from a man between 65 and 85 years old with active or convalescent COVID-19. The sequencing input was peripheral blood.

The CDR3: CASSQRLPGQGANYGYTF. The bases are TGTGCCAGCAGCCAACGGCTTCCGGGACAGGGGGCGAACTATGGCTACACCTTC. The chain is assembled from TRBV11-2 and TRBJ1-2; TRBD1 agrees with 12 junctional bases. The CDR3 runs 18 amino acids, cysteine and phenylalanine included. The read is trimmed to its CDR3 DNA, 54 bases read in frame from base 1. According to the germline V gene, CDR1 reads SGHAT and CDR2 reads FQNNGV. At the junction V is shortened by 5 bases and J by 2 bases; bases outside the gene matches: 12.